The sequence of this TCR beta chain was determined in a study of T cell repertoires in cytomegalovirus infection. Germline V lookup: CDR1 SNHLY, CDR2 FYNNEI. The CDR3 has 14 residues. The trim removed 11 bases at V and 3 bases at J, leaving 4 bases unmatched. TCRdb ran MiXCR on the reads and lists one entry per CDR3 protein. The sample comprises 630,000 or so distinct CDR3 sequences, more than 20% of which are singletons, and 6.5% to 10% rests with the top ten. The source material was CD8+ T cells from PBMCs. V gene TRBV2 combines with J gene TRBJ2-3; 14 bases align to TRBD2. The source is a human donor in good health (CMV status not recorded). Some clones in this sample may be carry-over from other donors' samples. CDR3 sequence reads: CARGTSGGTDTQYF. The CDR3 DNA is TGTGCCCGGGGGACTAGCGGGGGAACAGATACGCAGTATTTT.